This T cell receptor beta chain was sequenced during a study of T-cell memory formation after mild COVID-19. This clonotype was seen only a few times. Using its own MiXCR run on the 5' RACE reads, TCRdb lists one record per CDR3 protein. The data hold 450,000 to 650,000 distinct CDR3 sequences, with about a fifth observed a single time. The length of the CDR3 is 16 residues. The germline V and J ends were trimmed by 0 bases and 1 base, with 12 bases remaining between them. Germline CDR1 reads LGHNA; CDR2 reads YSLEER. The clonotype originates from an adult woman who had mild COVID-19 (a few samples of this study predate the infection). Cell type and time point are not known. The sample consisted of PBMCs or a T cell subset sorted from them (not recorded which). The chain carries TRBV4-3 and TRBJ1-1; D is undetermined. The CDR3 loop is CASSQDLGQANTEAFF. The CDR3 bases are TGCGCCAGCAGCCAAGATCTCGGCCAGGCGAACACTGAAGCTTTCTTT.